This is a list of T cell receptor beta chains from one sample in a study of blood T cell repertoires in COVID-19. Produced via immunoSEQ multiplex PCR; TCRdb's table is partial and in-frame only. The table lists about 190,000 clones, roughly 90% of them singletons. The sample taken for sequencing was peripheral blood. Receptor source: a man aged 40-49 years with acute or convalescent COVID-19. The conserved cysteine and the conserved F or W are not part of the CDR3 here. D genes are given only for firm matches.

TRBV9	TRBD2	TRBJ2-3	ASSVEAGGLDTQY
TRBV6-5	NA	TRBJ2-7	ASSFVGRAYEQY
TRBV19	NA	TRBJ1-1	ASSMTTGVGSEAF
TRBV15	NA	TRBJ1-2	ATSRDLGGLGYT
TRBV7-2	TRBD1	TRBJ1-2	ASSARDRGGGYT
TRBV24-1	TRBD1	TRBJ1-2	ATSDRTGKGYT
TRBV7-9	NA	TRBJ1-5	ASSSREGIQPQH
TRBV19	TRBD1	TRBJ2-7	ASSIGDRGSYEQY
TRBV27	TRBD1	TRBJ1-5	ASSPGTGGNQPQH
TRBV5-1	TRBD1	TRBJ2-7	ASSLILGTAYEQY
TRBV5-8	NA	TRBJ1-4	ASSLRSGTNEKLF
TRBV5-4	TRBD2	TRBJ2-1	ASRTSGANEQF
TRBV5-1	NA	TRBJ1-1	ASRIEPNTEAF
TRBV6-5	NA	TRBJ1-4	AKSRVFNEKLF